The next 31 T cell receptor beta chains were all read from a single sample in a study of cytomegalovirus exposure and HLA in healthy donors. The assay was immunoSEQ multiplex PCR, and TCRdb's table has in-frame clones only and misses some. The sample carries approximately 160,000 clones, roughly 84% recorded once. The sample was PBMCs. Receptors originate from a man under 40 in good health and CMV-seropositive.

The chain combines TRBV28 with TRBJ2-3, with D maybe TRBD2 (5 bases). The CDR3 has 14 residues. V was pared by 2 bases and J by 5 bases, with 11 bases between. Germline loops: CDR1 MDHEN, CDR2 SYDVKM. CDR3 coding DNA: TGTGCCAGCAGTTTAGTTGCCGCGGGAGATACGCAGTATTTT. It encodes CASSLVAAGDTQYF.

The chain employs TRBV27 and TRBJ1-6, with D perhaps TRBD1 (5 bases). V was clipped by 5 bases and J by 7 bases, with 9 bases between them. The CDR3 is made up of 13 amino acids. Germline assignment: CDR1 MNHEY and CDR2 SMNVEV (reference sequence). The CDR3 protein is CASSTRQNSPLHF. In DNA form, the CDR3 reads TGTGCCAGCAGTACCCGACAGAATTCACCCCTCCACTTT.

The gene calls are TRBV28 and TRBJ2-5; 7 bases fit TRBD1. Germline CDR1 and CDR2: MDHEN and SYDVKM. The CDR3 contains 14 residues. The V segment lost 3 bases and the J segment 5 bases; nucleotides outside the gene matches: 6. This CDR3 reads CASSLTGYGETQYF. CDR3 DNA sequence: TGTGCCAGCAGTTTGACAGGGTACGGGGAGACCCAGTACTTC.

This clone was found once. This chain uses TRBV7-9 with TRBJ1-2; D is uncertain. V lost 1 base, J lost 0 bases, and 6 bases lay in between. Germline-derived CDR1 and CDR2 are SEHNR and FQNEAQ (reference sequence). The CDR3 contains 14 residues. The CDR3: CASSLGEANYGYTF. The DNA of the CDR3 is TGTGCCAGCAGCTTAGGGGAGGCTAACTATGGCTACACCTTC. Combining the CDR3 with reference TRBV7-9 and TRBJ1-2 gives the whole variable domain DTGVSQNPRHKITKRGQNVTFRCDPISEHNRLYWYRQTLGQGPEFLTYFQNEAQLEKSRLLSDRFSAERPKGSFSTLEIQRTEQGDSAMYLCASSLGEANYGYTFGSGTRLTVV.

The gene calls are TRBV18 and TRBJ2-2; tentatively, D is TRBD1 (6 bases). The germline V gene encodes CDR1 KGHSH and CDR2 LQKENI. CDR3 length: 15 amino acids. With 4 bases removed from V and 2 bases from J, the gap between germline ends came to 11 bases. This CDR3 reads CASSLGQSNTGELFF. The CDR3 DNA follows: TGTGCCAGCTCACTCGGACAGAGTAACACCGGGGAGCTGTTTTTT.

This clone was found once. The chain carries TRBV5-6 and TRBJ2-3; 9 nucleotides align to TRBD2. Losses at the gene ends were 3 bases for V and 3 bases for J; bases not matched to a gene: 8. This CDR3 region has 16 residues. Germline loops: CDR1 SGHDT, CDR2 YYEEEE. The CDR3 DNA reads as TGTGCCAGCAGCTGGCGGTTAGCGGGGGCAACAGATACGCAGTATTTT. Amino acids: CASSWRLAGATDTQYF. Together with reference TRBV5-6 and TRBJ2-3, the CDR3 gives the full variable domain: DAGVTQSPTHLIKTRGQQVTLRCSPKSGHDTVSWYQQALGQGPQFIFQYYEEEERQRGNFPDRFSGHQFPNYSSELNVNALLLGDSALYLCASSWRLAGATDTQYFGPGTRLTVL.

Comment on this clone: This specimen includes other DNA sequences encoding the same CDR3. V gene TRBV4-1 combines with J gene TRBJ2-3; D is possibly TRBD2 (5 bases). There are 14 residues in the CDR3. Germline loops: CDR1 MGHRA, CDR2 YSYEKL. The V and J ends lost 1 base and 2 bases respectively, with 7 bases between them. The CDR3 spells CASSQAGFTDTQYF. In DNA form, the CDR3 reads TGCGCCAGCAGCCAAGCGGGATTCACAGATACGCAGTATTTT.

This sequence joins TRBV7-3 and TRBJ2-6; D is undetermined. The CDR3 covers 16 residues. The germline V gene has CDR1 SGHTA and CDR2 FQGTGA. The V end was cut by 2 bases, the J end by 4 bases, with 12 bases between. In DNA form, the CDR3 reads TGTGCCAGCAGCTTACAGCCCAGGCCCGGGGCCAACGTCCTGACTTTC. As protein: CASSLQPRPGANVLTF.

V and J are TRBV18 and TRBJ2-5, with 7 bases aligning to TRBD2. This CDR3 spans 15 amino acids. Germline CDR1 KGHSH, CDR2 LQKENI. J was trimmed by 0 bases and V by 4 bases; bases with no gene match: 5. For the CDR3, the DNA is TGTGCCAGCTCACTCTTGGGGGGGGACCAAGAGACCCAGTACTTC. It specifies CASSLLGGDQETQYF.

The V gene is TRBV5-4, the J gene TRBJ1-1, with 8 bases fitting TRBD1. The CDR3 length is 15 residues. Germline assignment: CDR1 SGHNT and CDR2 YYREEE (reference sequence). J gave up 5 bases and V 4 bases, and 10 bases lay outside the gene matches. This chain's CDR3 is CASSLWTGPGTEAFF. CDR3 bases: TGTGCCAGCAGCCTCTGGACAGGGCCGGGGACTGAAGCTTTCTTT.

The rearrangement uses TRBV7-2 and TRBJ2-7; D unresolved. The ends were cut back, 2 bases at V and 6 bases at J, with 8 bases in the middle. Germline loops: CDR1 SGHTA, CDR2 FQGNSA. The CDR3 contains 12 residues. The CDR3 sequence: CASSLTLREQYF. CDR3 in DNA: TGTGCCAGCAGCTTAACTCTTCGCGAGCAGTACTTC.

This chain joins TRBV27 and TRBJ1-2, with a possible D match to TRBD1 (6 bases). Germline V gene lookup returns CDR1 MNHEY and CDR2 SMNVEV (reference sequence). The V end lost 5 bases, the J end lost 2 bases, and 15 bases lay between the germline ends. There are 15 residues in the CDR3. DNA for the CDR3: TGTGCCAGCAGTCCTATAACAGGGAACAACTATGGCTACACCTTC. Protein product: CASSPITGNNYGYTF.

The rearrangement joins TRBV21-1 to TRBJ1-5. TRBV21-1 is annotated as a pseudogene. This CDR3 contains 18 residues. In DNA form, the CDR3 reads TGTGCCAGCAGCAAACCGGGTCCGTTGGCGACTGAGAATCAGCCCCAGCATTTT. This sequence encodes CASSKPGPLATENQPQHF.

About this clone itself: The CDR3 does not end in the conserved phenylalanine or tryptophan, so this is likely a read error. The DNA is left out, because the CDR3 cannot be placed on it with certainty; the CDR3 is given as TCRdb lists it. V and J are TRBV2 and TRBJ2-7; TRBD1 was called by the table and not checked on the DNA. The CDR3 sequence runs 14 residues, both termini included. The germline gives CDR1 SNHLY, CDR2 FYNNEI. CDR3 residues: CASRRETGTAFIQL.

The chain is built from TRBV13 and TRBJ1-4, with D hard to call. The V end lost 5 bases, the J end lost 8 bases, and 12 bases lay between the germline ends. This CDR3 has 13 amino acids. Germline CDR1 reads PRHDT; CDR2 reads FYEKMQ (reference sequence). This chain's CDR3 is CASSGPKWEKLFF. CDR3 coding DNA: TGTGCCAGCAGCGGCCCAAAGTGGGAAAAACTGTTTTTT.

This clone was seen a few times. This chain uses TRBV6-5 with TRBJ1-5; 7 bases are a match to TRBD1. The V segment lost 6 bases and the J segment 5 bases; nucleotides outside the gene matches: 7. The CDR3 length is 14 residues. Looked up from germline, CDR1 is MNHEY and CDR2 is SVGAGI. DNA for the CDR3: TGTGCCAGCAGCCCGACAGGGACCCATCAGCCCCAGCATTTT. Protein product: CASSPTGTHQPQHF.

V usage is TRBV29-1 and J usage is TRBJ2-5, with D maybe TRBD2 (6 bases). The length of the CDR3 is 13 residues. The V gene lost 5 bases and the J gene lost 5 bases, with 15 bases spanning the gap. In germline, CDR1 is SQVTM, CDR2 ANQGSEA. CDR3 nucleotides: TGCAGCGTTCTCGAGGGGAGGTGGGAGACCCAGTACTTC. It encodes CSVLEGRWETQYF.

The V gene is TRBV7-9, the J gene TRBJ1-4, with 8 bases aligning to TRBD1. The CDR3 sequence is 15 residues long. V lost 8 bases and J lost 7; bases outside the gene matches: 12. Looked up from germline, CDR1 is SEHNR and CDR2 is FQNEAQ (reference sequence). The CDR3 region has the DNA TGTGCCAGCGGCCTCTCCAGGACAGGGAGTGAAAAACTGTTTTTT. Translating gives CASGLSRTGSEKLFF.

This clone was recorded once. This chain joins TRBV7-2 and TRBJ2-7; a possible D gene is TRBD2 (6 bases). The CDR3 loop spans 13 amino acids. Germline V gene lookup returns CDR1 SGHTA and CDR2 FQGNSA. Trimming took 5 bases from V and 4 from J, leaving 12 bases between them. CDR3 coding DNA: TGTGCCAGCAGCCCTCCAGGAGGGTACGAGCAGTACTTC. This encodes CASSPPGGYEQYF.

The chain recombines TRBV28 with TRBJ2-7, with TRBD1 matching 8 bases. The V and J ends lost 3 bases and 1 base, in that order; junction bases with no gene match: 2. CDR1 and CDR2 from the germline V gene are MDHEN and SYDVKM. The length of the CDR3 is 14 residues. Written as DNA, the CDR3 is TGTGCCAGCAGTTTCCGGGACAGGTCCTACGAGCAGTACTTC. Translation gives CASSFRDRSYEQYF.

The chain employs TRBV10-3 and TRBJ1-1; 7 bases match TRBD1. The length of the CDR3 is 15 residues. CDR1 and CDR2 (germline): ENHRY, SYGVKD. V lost 4 bases to trimming and J lost 0 bases; unmatched junction nucleotides: 5. The CDR3 nucleotides are TGTGCCATCAGTGCGTCACAGGGGATGAACACTGAAGCTTTCTTT. Protein sequence: CAISASQGMNTEAFF.

As to this clone: A much bigger clone sits one base away, suggesting this may be a read error. Distinct nucleotide sequences in the sample also encode this CDR3. The V call is TRBV5-1, the J call TRBJ1-2; tentative D call: TRBD1 (5 bases). Germline V gene sequence: CDR1 SGHRS, CDR2 YFSETQ. The CDR3 loop spans 13 amino acids. The ends were cut back, 2 bases at V and 3 bases at J, with 8 bases in the middle. CDR3 protein: CASSLGVDYGYTF. CDR3 bases: TGCGCCAGCAGCTTAGGGGTGGACTATGGCTACACCTTC.

The rearrangement links TRBV28 to TRBJ2-3; D is unclear. Trimming cost V 3 bases and J 0 bases, with 4 bases left between them. The CDR3 is 13 amino acids. Germline V lookup: CDR1 MDHEN, CDR2 SYDVKM. The CDR3 nucleotides are TGTGCCAGCAGTTTCCGTAGCACAGATACGCAGTATTTT. This gives the protein CASSFRSTDTQYF.

The chain uses TRBV30 and TRBJ1-6; possible D gene TRBD1, 6 bases. Germline V lookup: CDR1 GTSNPN, CDR2 SVGIG (reference sequence). The CDR3 has 14 amino acids. CDR3 in amino acids: CAGGFSSYNSPLHF. In nucleotides, the CDR3 is TGTGCAGGGGGATTTAGCTCCTATAATTCACCCCTCCACTTT.

This chain joins TRBV2 and TRBJ1-2; no clear D. Germline V gene data show CDR1 as SNHLY and CDR2 as FYNNEI. The CDR3 is made up of 12 amino acids. Trimming pared 11 bases from V and 1 base from J, leaving 11 bases between. The CDR3 bases are TGTGCCGGGGAGGACGGTAACTATGGCTACACCTTC. It codes for CAGEDGNYGYTF.

The chain links TRBV10-3 to TRBJ1-1; perhaps TRBD1 as D (5 bases). CDR1 ENHRY and CDR2 SYGVKD come from the germline V gene. Deletions cut 8 bases from V and 6 bases from J, with 10 bases between. This CDR3 has 11 amino acids. The CDR3: CAIGGDSEAFF. The DNA for the CDR3 is TGTGCCATCGGCGGGGACTCTGAAGCTTTCTTT.

The J gene is TRBJ2-5, the V gene TRBV2; weak D call: TRBD1 (6 bases). The germline V and J ends were trimmed by 5 bases and 0 bases, with 10 bases remaining between them. CDR3 length: 14 residues. Germline V gene data show CDR1 as SNHLY and CDR2 as FYNNEI. The CDR3 sequence is CASSSQGNQETQYF. CDR3 nucleotide sequence: TGTGCCAGCAGTTCGCAGGGGAACCAAGAGACCCAGTACTTC.

This clone was detected a few times. The chain recombines TRBV18 with TRBJ2-3; 7 bases are a match to TRBD2. V was pared by 5 bases and J by 2 bases, with 7 bases of the junction left unmatched. This CDR3 is 15 amino acids long. Germline loops: CDR1 KGHSH, CDR2 LQKENI. The CDR3 coding sequence is TGTGCCAGCTCATCCACGGGAGGTACCACAGATACGCAGTATTTT. This encodes CASSSTGGTTDTQYF.

The chain recombines TRBV9 with TRBJ1-2; 8 positions match TRBD1. CDR1 is SGDLS and CDR2 is YYNGEE in the germline V gene. This CDR3 comprises 15 residues. The trim removed 4 bases at V and 2 bases at J, leaving 7 bases unmatched. The CDR3 bases are TGTGCCAGCAGCCCACAGGGGGTGAACAACTATGGCTACACCTTC. Translated: CASSPQGVNNYGYTF.

The chain employs TRBV9 and TRBJ2-1; 8 bases fit TRBD2. The V and J ends lost 0 bases and 7 bases, in that order; junction bases with no gene match: 3. Germline CDR1 and CDR2: SGDLS and YYNGEE. CDR3 size: 14 residues. DNA of the CDR3: TGTGCCAGCAGCGTAGGCGGGGGGAATAATGAGCAGTTCTTC. Encoded protein: CASSVGGGNNEQFF.

The chain combines TRBV4-2 with TRBJ1-4, with TRBD1 as a possible D gene (6 bases). CDR3 length: 16 residues. Germline loops: CDR1 LGHNA, CDR2 YNFKEQ. Trimming removed 1 base from V and 4 bases from J, with 13 bases in between. DNA of the CDR3: TGTGCCAGCAGCCAAGTGGCCGGGGACAATAATGAAAAACTGTTTTTT. It specifies CASSQVAGDNNEKLFF.